This paragraph covers one T cell receptor (beta chain) sequence. Its target is not known. Unique molecular identifiers were incorporated when the TCRbeta library was constructed. One entry per CDR3 protein results from TCRdb running MiXCR on the PCR reads. The data show 450,000 to 600,000 distinct CDR3 sequences, 10% to 15% seen once. The CDR3 has 21 residues. The J segment lost 6 bases and the V segment lost 1 base, leaving 25 bases of the junction unmatched. Germline values: CDR1 SGHAT, CDR2 FQNNGV. The data were taken from a study of T-cell reconstitution after alpha-beta-depleted transplantation in children. Whole-study results and caveats: Several hundred expanded graft clones reportedly gave rise to the alpha-beta T cells present about two months after transplant.

This TCR was recovered from a male patient aged 10 to 17 who had a stem cell transplant for acute myeloid leukemia, so the T cells may come from the graft donor. V gene TRBV11-2 combines with J gene TRBJ2-7; 9 nucleotides align to TRBD2. This sample comprised PBMCs, mostly from graft donor cells, obtained 360 days after TCRalphabeta/CD19-depleted stem cell transplant. The CDR3 loop reads CASSLGAGVAGVIGQRAEQYF. The CDR3 nucleotides read TGTGCCAGCAGCTTAGGGGCCGGGGTAGCGGGAGTCATAGGACAAAGAGCCGAGCAGTACTTC.